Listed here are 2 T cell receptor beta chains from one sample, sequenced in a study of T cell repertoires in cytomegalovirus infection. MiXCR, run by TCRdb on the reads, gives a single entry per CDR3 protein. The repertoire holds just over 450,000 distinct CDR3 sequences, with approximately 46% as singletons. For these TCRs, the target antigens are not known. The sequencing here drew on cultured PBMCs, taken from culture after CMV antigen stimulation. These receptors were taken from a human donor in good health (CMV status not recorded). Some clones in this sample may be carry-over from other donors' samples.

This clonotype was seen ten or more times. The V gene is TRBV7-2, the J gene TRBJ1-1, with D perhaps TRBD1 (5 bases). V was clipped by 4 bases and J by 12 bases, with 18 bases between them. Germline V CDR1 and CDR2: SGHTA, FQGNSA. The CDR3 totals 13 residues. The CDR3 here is CASSSGPQGASFF. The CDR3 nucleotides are TGTGCCAGCAGCTCGGGGCCCCAGGGAGCATCTTTCTTT.

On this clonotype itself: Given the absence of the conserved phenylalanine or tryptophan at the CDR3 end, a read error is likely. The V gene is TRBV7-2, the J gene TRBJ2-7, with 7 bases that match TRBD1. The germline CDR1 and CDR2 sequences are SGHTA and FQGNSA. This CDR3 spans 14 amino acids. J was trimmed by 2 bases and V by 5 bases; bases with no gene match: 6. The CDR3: CASSPGTAAYEQYL. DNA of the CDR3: TGTGCCAGCAGCCCAGGGACAGCGGCCTACGAGCAGTACCTC.